This T cell receptor beta chain was found in a study of blood T cell repertoires in COVID-19. TCRdb's table, derived via immunoSEQ multiplex PCR, lists solely in-frame clones and lacks some. The repertoire consists of about 90,000 clones, with 80% occurring once and the leading ten covering over 9%. Germline V lookup: CDR1 MNHEY, CDR2 SVGEGT. The CDR3 has 14 amino acids. V gave up 0 bases and J gave up 9 bases, with 9 bases separating them. Sequenced material: peripheral blood. The V call is TRBV6-2 or TRBV6-3, the J call TRBJ1-6, with D tentatively TRBD1 (5 bases). This clonotype originated in a woman between 65 and 79 years old with acute or convalescent COVID-19. In nucleotides, the CDR3 is TGTGCCAGCAGTTACTCGGCAGGGTTTTCACCCCTCCACTTT. Translation: CASSYSAGFSPLHF.